In this sample, the clone carrying this TCR beta chain turned up a few times. The V end lost 9 bases, the J end lost 1 base, and 13 bases lay between the germline ends. The length of the CDR3 is 13 residues. The V gene's germline CDR1 is KGHSH and CDR2 LQKENI. The record originates from a study of blood T cell repertoires in COVID-19. Study-level background: PBMCs, B-cell-depleted T cells, or T cells were the source of the cDNA or gDNA that made up the material.

Profiled with immunoSEQ multiplex PCR; TCRdb holds only in-frame clones, not every one. The sample holds about 75,000 clones, more than 70% seen once. Specimen: peripheral blood. The chain uses TRBV18 and TRBJ2-7; D possibly corresponds to TRBD1 (6 bases). The receptor was isolated from a woman aged 70-85 years with acute or convalescent COVID-19. CDR3 bases: TGTGCCAGTTCCTCGGACAGTTCCTACGAGCAGTACTTC. Its protein product is CASSSDSSYEQYF.